These 28 T cell receptor beta chains share one sample of origin, sequenced in a study of shared clonotypes between healthy human individuals. Assay used: immunoSEQ multiplex PCR; TCRdb lists only in-frame clones, some missing. The sample lists approximately 2,000,000 clones, roughly 90% occurring once. Material for sequencing was naive CD4+ T cells from PBMCs. Indicated subset: CD45RA+ positively selected. These receptors were taken from a young man in good health. Some clones in this sample may be carry-over from other donors' samples.

The chain carries TRBV30 and TRBJ2-3; D remains ambiguous. Germline CDR1 is GTSNPN and CDR2 is SVGIG (reference sequence). Deletions cut 0 bases from V and 5 bases from J, with 15 bases between. The CDR3 is 15 residues long. CDR3 sequence reads: CAWSVAPASLDTQYF. The CDR3 DNA reads as TGTGCCTGGAGTGTTGCCCCTGCCTCGCTAGATACGCAGTATTTT.

On this clone: At the DNA level, this CDR3 is encoded by other sequences in the same sample as well. The J gene is TRBJ1-1, the V gene TRBV18, with a weak D call TRBD1 (5 bases). Per the germline V gene, CDR1 is KGHSH and CDR2 is LQKENI. V was pared by 1 base and J by 2 bases, with 8 bases between. CDR3 length: 14 residues. The CDR3 DNA is TGTGCCAGCTCACCACTACAGGTAAACACTGAAGCTTTCTTT. It translates to CASSPLQVNTEAFF.

The chain joins TRBV19 to TRBJ1-5, with 7 bases lining up with TRBD1. V lost 2 bases, J lost 6 bases, and 7 bases stayed unmatched. Germline CDR1 reads LNHDA; CDR2 reads SQIVND (reference sequence). This CDR3 has 15 residues. For the CDR3, the DNA is TGTGCCAGTAGTATAACCCCAGGGGGTGGTCAGCCCCAGCATTTT. Protein: CASSITPGGGQPQHF.

The chain couples TRBV27 to TRBJ1-5; 9 bases line up with TRBD1. V lost 5 bases and J lost 6; bases outside the gene matches: 11. The CDR3 has 16 amino acids. Germline values: CDR1 MNHEY, CDR2 SMNVEV (reference sequence). Here the CDR3 reads CASSPWTGVVVQPQHF. The CDR3 nucleotides read TGTGCCAGCAGTCCCTGGACAGGGGTGGTGGTTCAGCCCCAGCATTTT.

This clone was observed once. The chain recombines TRBV6-1 with TRBJ1-4; 9 nucleotides agree with TRBD1. Germline values: CDR1 MNHNS, CDR2 SASEGT. After removal of 5 bases from V and 6 bases from J, the junction contained 4 bases not matched to a gene. This CDR3 contains 14 residues. DNA of the CDR3: TGTGCCAGCAGTCGGACAGGGGCACATGAAAAACTGTTTTTT. This sequence encodes CASSRTGAHEKLFF.

This chain links TRBV7-8 with TRBJ2-1, with D perhaps matching TRBD2 (7 bases). The CDR3 is made up of 17 amino acids. In germline, CDR1 is SGHVS, CDR2 FQNEAQ. Trimming took 5 bases from V and 0 from J, leaving 17 bases between them. The CDR3 DNA sequence: TGTGCCAGCAGCCCAGGGGCTAGCGGATACTCCTACAATGAGCAGTTCTTC. It translates to CASSPGASGYSYNEQFF.

The chain is built from TRBV19 and TRBJ1-5, with 7 bases fitting TRBD1. The CDR3 has 16 residues. The V gene end was trimmed by 5 bases and the J gene end by 1 base; junction bases not matched to a gene: 8. Germline V CDR1 and CDR2: LNHDA, SQIVND (reference sequence). The CDR3 loop is CASSLLTGQSNQPQHF. The CDR3 coding sequence is TGTGCCAGTAGTTTACTGACAGGGCAGAGCAATCAGCCCCAGCATTTT. Drawing the rest from reference TRBV19 and TRBJ1-5, the complete variable domain is DGGITQSPKYLFRKEGQNVTLSCEQNLNHDAMYWYRQDPGQGLRLIYYSQIVNDFQKGDIAEGYSVSREKKESFPLTVTSAQKNPTAFYLCASSLLTGQSNQPQHFGDGTRLSIL.

The CDR3 coding sequence is TGTGCCAGCACCAAGGGACCTAGCGGGAGGGAGAGCTCCTACAATGAGCAGTTCTTC. It yields the protein CASTKGPSGRESSYNEQFF. The rearrangement links TRBV5-4 to TRBJ2-1; TRBD2 aligns across 12 bases. CDR1 is SGHNT, CDR2 YYREEE, per germline (reference sequence). The CDR3 is 19 residues long. With V trimmed by 6 bases and J by 0 bases, 13 bases remained unmatched. Together with reference TRBV5-4 and TRBJ2-1, the CDR3 gives the full variable domain: ETGVTQSPTHLIKTRGQQVTLRCSSQSGHNTVSWYQQALGQGPQFIFQYYREEENGRGNFPPRFSGLQFPNYSSELNVNALELDDSALYLCASTKGPSGRESSYNEQFFGPGTRLTVL.

The chain recombines TRBV6-6 with TRBJ2-7; 11 bases agree with TRBD1. Germline-derived CDR1 and CDR2 are MNHNY and SVGAGI (reference sequence). The V segment lost 6 bases and the J segment 6 bases; nucleotides outside the gene matches: 13. The CDR3 covers 16 residues. The CDR3 coding sequence is TGTGCCAGCAGCACTAGACGCCGGGACAGGGGGGGCGAGCAGTACTTC. It encodes CASSTRRRDRGGEQYF.

The chain employs TRBV5-8 and TRBJ1-1; D gene uncertain. Germline values: CDR1 SGHTS, CDR2 YDEGEE. The CDR3 consists of 14 residues. The ends were cut back, 4 bases at V and 0 bases at J, with 10 bases in the middle. The CDR3 bases are TGTGCCAGCAGCGACATAAGCTTGAACACTGAAGCTTTCTTT. Encoded protein: CASSDISLNTEAFF.

This chain uses TRBV7-3 with TRBJ2-2; D is perhaps TRBD2 (6 bases). Trimming removed 2 bases from V and 0 bases from J, with 10 bases in between. Germline V lookup: CDR1 SGHTA, CDR2 FQGTGA. This CDR3 contains 16 residues. Here the CDR3 DNA reads TGTGCCAGCAGCTTAGGGGGGAGAGCGAACACCGGGGAGCTGTTTTTT. It codes for CASSLGGRANTGELFF. The whole variable domain, remainder taken from reference TRBV7-3 and TRBJ2-2, is GAGVSQTPSNKVTEKGKYVELRCDPISGHTALYWYRQSLGQGPEFLIYFQGTGAADDSGLPNDRFFAVRPEGSVSTLKIQRTERGDSAVYLCASSLGGRANTGELFFGEGSRLTVL.

The rearrangement joins TRBV25-1 to TRBJ1-6; D not resolved. In germline, CDR1 is MGHDK, CDR2 SYGVNS. The CDR3 is 13 residues long. V lost 2 bases, J lost 15 bases, and 14 bases lay in between. Written as DNA, the CDR3 is TGTGCCAGCAGTGAAATCTCCCGGGCTGACCTCCACTTT. Protein: CASSEISRADLHF.

The chain has TRBV28 and TRBJ1-5, with D possibly matching TRBD1 (5 bases). Germline V gene data show CDR1 as MDHEN and CDR2 as SYDVKM. This CDR3 has 14 amino acids. Deletions cut 7 bases from V and 5 bases from J, with 15 bases between. The CDR3 loop reads CASTPGTGDQPQHF. CDR3 nucleotide sequence: TGTGCCAGCACCCCCGGTACAGGAGATCAGCCCCAGCATTTT.

This clone was seen just once. The gene calls are TRBV10-3 and TRBJ1-1, with TRBD1 matching over 7 bases. Germline trimming cut 9 bases from V and 1 base from J; bases unmatched to any gene: 8. Germline V gives CDR1 ENHRY, CDR2 SYGVKD. The CDR3 has 14 residues. CDR3 DNA: TGTGCCATTGCCGGGACAGCAGGGAACACTGAAGCTTTCTTT. Translating gives CAIAGTAGNTEAFF.

The V gene is TRBV28, the J gene TRBJ1-1; no clear D. Trimming removed 2 bases at V and 0 bases at J, with 31 bases between. The length of the CDR3 is 22 residues. The germline V gene has CDR1 MDHEN and CDR2 SYDVKM. The chain's CDR3 is CASSLIVIGNLGRIQVNTEAFF. CDR3 nucleotides: TGTGCCAGCAGTTTAATAGTGATCGGGAACCTCGGGCGAATTCAGGTGAACACTGAAGCTTTCTTT.

This clone showed up just a few times. The J gene is TRBJ1-2, the V gene TRBV29-1; 9 nucleotides match TRBD1. The CDR3 loop spans 15 amino acids. The J segment lost 4 bases and the V segment lost 4 bases, leaving 10 bases of the junction unmatched. Germline V gives CDR1 SQVTM, CDR2 ANQGSEA. CDR3 protein: CSVGASGTGFYGYTF. The CDR3 coding sequence is TGCAGCGTTGGAGCGTCAGGGACAGGGTTCTATGGCTACACCTTC. The entire variable domain, with the rest obtained from reference TRBV29-1 and TRBJ1-2, is as follows: SAVISQKPSRDICQRGTSLTIQCQVDSQVTMMFWYRQQPGQSLTLIATANQGSEATYESGFVIDKFPISRPNLTFSTLTVSNMSPEDSSIYLCSVGASGTGFYGYTFGSGTRLTVV.

The chain has TRBV5-6 and TRBJ2-7; 7 nucleotides agree with TRBD2. V was pared by 2 bases and J by 5 bases, with 4 bases of the junction left unmatched. The CDR3 is 13 amino acids. The germline gives CDR1 SGHDT, CDR2 YYEEEE. CDR3 sequence (DNA): TGTGCCAGCAGCTTTAGTGGGAGGGACGAGCAGTACTTC. Its protein is CASSFSGRDEQYF.

The J gene is TRBJ2-7, the V gene TRBV28; either TRBD1 or TRBD2 may fit D (6 bases each). Trimming left V 4 bases short and J 0 bases short, with 22 bases between. From germline, CDR1 is MDHEN and CDR2 SYDVKM. The CDR3 runs 18 residues. The DNA for the CDR3 is TGTGCCAGCAGTTGGGGGCTAGGAGGTCCCGGGAGCTCCTACGAGCAGTACTTC. It specifies CASSWGLGGPGSSYEQYF.

The chain couples TRBV10-3 to TRBJ2-3; 12 nucleotides agree with TRBD2. There are 17 residues in the CDR3. J was trimmed by 4 bases and V by 4 bases; bases with no gene match: 9. Germline V gene data show CDR1 as ENHRY and CDR2 as SYGVKD. CDR3 sequence (DNA): TGTGCCATCAGTGTTCGTCCTAGCGGGAGGGCCGCAGATACGCAGTATTTT. It is translated as CAISVRPSGRAADTQYF.

This sequence joins TRBV18 and TRBJ2-3; D unclear. The CDR3 is 14 amino acids. Trimming removed 2 bases from V and 2 bases from J, with 8 bases in between. The germline gives CDR1 KGHSH, CDR2 LQKENI. CDR3 in DNA: TGTGCCAGCTCACCATATGGCCACACAGATACGCAGTATTTT. Protein: CASSPYGHTDTQYF. Drawing the rest from reference TRBV18 and TRBJ2-3, the complete variable domain is NAGVMQNPRHLVRRRGQEARLRCSPMKGHSHVYWYRQLPEEGLKFMVYLQKENIIDESGMPKERFSAEFPKEGPSILRIQQVVRGDSAAYFCASSPYGHTDTQYFGPGTRLTVL.

V usage is TRBV28 and J usage is TRBJ1-2, with D uncertain. This CDR3 has 13 amino acids. CDR1 and CDR2 from the germline V gene are MDHEN and SYDVKM. Trimming left V 5 bases short and J 4 bases short, with 11 bases between. The CDR3 here is CASSLTDPYGYTF. The CDR3 DNA reads as TGTGCCAGCAGTCTCACAGATCCCTATGGCTACACCTTC.

Concerning this clone itself: The same CDR3 also results from other DNA sequences found in this sample. This chain connects TRBV27 to TRBJ2-3; no definite D call. Germline loops: CDR1 MNHEY, CDR2 SMNVEV (reference sequence). CDR3 length: 13 amino acids. Deletions cut 2 bases from V and 3 bases from J, with 6 bases between. The CDR3 loop reads CASSLRVTDTQYF. The CDR3, as DNA: TGTGCCAGCAGTTTAAGGGTAACAGATACGCAGTATTTT.

The V gene is TRBV6-6, the J gene TRBJ1-1; 8 positions agree with TRBD1. The germline V gene has CDR1 MNHNY and CDR2 SVGAGI (reference sequence). V shed 9 bases, J shed 2 bases, and the junction held 5 bases outside the gene matches. The CDR3 runs to 13 residues. The CDR3 loop is CASTGTGNTEAFF. As DNA, the CDR3 is TGTGCCAGTACCGGGACAGGTAACACTGAAGCTTTCTTT.

A single count supports this clone. Other DNA sequences in the same sample also yield this CDR3. The chain links TRBV30 to TRBJ2-7; either TRBD1 or TRBD2 may supply D (5 bases each). The germline gives CDR1 GTSNPN, CDR2 SVGIG (reference sequence). The CDR3 contains 12 residues. The V end was cut by 1 base, the J end by 1 base, with 5 bases between. For the CDR3, the DNA is TGTGCCTGGAGTGGGGGGTCCTACGAGCAGTACTTC. This sequence encodes CAWSGGSYEQYF.

The rearrangement links TRBV19 to TRBJ1-1, with 8 bases aligning to TRBD1. Germline-derived CDR1 and CDR2 are LNHDA and SQIVND (reference sequence). The CDR3 extends over 13 amino acids. The J segment lost 10 bases and the V segment lost 4 bases, leaving 8 bases of the junction unmatched. As DNA, the CDR3 is TGTGCCAGTAGTACCGGACAGGGCTCTGGAGCTTTCTTT. This sequence encodes CASSTGQGSGAFF.

The genes are TRBV5-6 and TRBJ2-7; D not certain. V was cut by 0 bases and J by 6 bases, with 4 bases left in between. This CDR3 spans 11 amino acids. CDR1 is SGHDT and CDR2 is YYEEEE in the germline V gene. In nucleotides, the CDR3 is TGTGCCAGCAGCTTGGGGCCCGAGCAGTACTTC. Amino acids: CASSLGPEQYF.

CDR3 bases: TGTGCCAGCTCAGGACGACTAGCGGCCACCTACGAGCAGTACTTC. This encodes CASSGRLAATYEQYF. V gene TRBV18 combines with J gene TRBJ2-5; 9 bases match TRBD2. TRBJ2-7 matches the DNA end more closely, so the J call is doubtful. Germline loops: CDR1 KGHSH, CDR2 LQKENI. The CDR3 totals 15 residues.

V and J are TRBV7-9 and TRBJ2-1; D is possibly TRBD1 (5 bases). Trimming took 2 bases from V and 4 from J, leaving 6 bases between them. The CDR3 length is 13 residues. Germline CDR1 and CDR2: SEHNR and FQNEAQ (reference sequence). The CDR3 loop is CASSLRQYNEQFF. CDR3 sequence (DNA): TGTGCCAGCAGCTTAAGACAGTACAATGAGCAGTTCTTC.